Shown below are 26 T cell receptor beta chains from a single sample sequenced in a study of regulatory T cells in long-lasting Graves disease. Combining iRepertoire HTBI primers with Arm-PCR of CDR3 regions, the authors built TCR beta libraries. A single record per CDR3 protein comes from TCRdb applying MiXCR to the multiplex PCR reads. The sample lists 400,000 or so distinct CDR3 sequences, around 20% seen once, with around 21% in the top ten. Time point given: persistent/refractory GD, antithyroid drugs over 5 years with positive TRAb. RNA extracted from PBMCs served as the sequencing template. Here the sequenced sample was peripheral blood mononuclear cells (PBMCs), taken when the disease was refractory, from a patient treated with antithyroid drugs. These TCRs come from a female donor with Graves disease.

The chain combines TRBV28 with TRBJ1-5; no firm D call. V was clipped by 6 bases and J by 0 bases, with 12 bases between them. CDR1 and CDR2 (germline): MDHEN, SYDVKM. CDR3 size: 15 residues. DNA for the CDR3: TGTGCCAGCAGACGGGGAACCTGTAGCAATCAGCCCCAGCATTTT. It yields the protein CASRRGTCSNQPQHF.

The table lists this clonotype with many counts. This chain links TRBV18 with TRBJ1-4; D is unresolved. V gave up 4 bases and J gave up 8 bases, with 11 bases separating them. Looked up from germline, CDR1 is KGHSH and CDR2 is LQKENI. The CDR3 runs 13 residues. The CDR3 nucleotides read TGTGCCAGCTCACGAGGGTCGGGAGAAAAACTGTTTTTT. Translation: CASSRGSGEKLFF.

The rearrangement joins TRBV6-1 to TRBJ2-2; D is uncertain. The CDR3 is made up of 15 amino acids. Looked up from germline, CDR1 is MNHNS and CDR2 is SASEGT. V was clipped by 6 bases and J by 4 bases, with 15 bases between them. The CDR3 loop is CASSPYDSRTGELFF. As DNA, the CDR3 is TGTGCCAGCAGCCCCTACGACTCCCGCACCGGGGAGCTGTTTTTT.

The chain recombines TRBV24-1 with TRBJ1-1; TRBD1 agrees at 10 bases. The germline CDR1 and CDR2 sequences are KGHDR and SFDVKD. The CDR3 covers 16 residues. The V segment lost 11 bases and the J segment 7 bases; nucleotides outside the gene matches: 18. The CDR3 region is CASTINFGTGDFEAFF. In DNA form, the CDR3 reads TGTGCCAGCACCATTAACTTCGGGACAGGGGACTTTGAAGCTTTCTTT.

There are many counts of this clonotype. The chain couples TRBV12-3 or TRBV12-4 to TRBJ2-7; D is possibly TRBD2 (5 bases). The CDR3 spans 14 residues. Trimming took 3 bases from V and 6 from J, leaving 15 bases between them. Here the CDR3 reads CASSFWVDGGEQYF. In DNA, the CDR3 is TGTGCCAGCAGTTTCTGGGTCGATGGAGGCGAGCAGTACTTC.

V is TRBV14 and J is TRBJ2-3; 8 positions agree with TRBD2. This CDR3 spans 15 amino acids. Germline values: CDR1 SGHDN, CDR2 FVKESK. With V trimmed by 0 bases and J by 4 bases, 3 bases remained unmatched. This chain's CDR3 is CASSQDAAGADTQYF. The CDR3 DNA reads TGTGCCAGCAGCCAAGATGCAGCGGGAGCAGATACGCAGTATTTT.

The V call is TRBV7-9, the J call TRBJ2-5; 10 positions match TRBD2. The end of the DNA aligns better with TRBJ2-1, so the J call may be wrong. This CDR3 spans 17 amino acids. CDR1 SEHNR and CDR2 FQNEAQ come from the germline V gene (reference sequence). CDR3 residues: CASSLGPSGRSDNEQFF. The CDR3, as DNA: TGTGCCAGCAGCTTAGGACCTAGCGGGAGATCGGACAATGAGCAGTTCTTC.

This clonotype was seen repeatedly, ten times or more. The chain joins TRBV3-1 to TRBJ2-7, with TRBD1 identical over 8 bases. CDR1 is LGHDT and CDR2 is YNNKEL in the germline V gene (reference sequence). V trimming: 2 bases; J trimming: 0 bases; junction bases outside the gene matches: 3. The CDR3 covers 15 residues. CDR3 sequence (DNA): TGTGCCAGCAGCCAAACAGGGGGAAGCTCCTACGAGCAGTACTTC. Translating gives CASSQTGGSSYEQYF.

The chain joins TRBV29-1 to TRBJ1-2; D ambiguous. The germline V gene has CDR1 SQVTM and CDR2 ANQGSEA. The CDR3 has 12 residues. Deletions cut 6 bases from V and 5 bases from J, with 13 bases between. The CDR3: CSVGGRGYGYTF. CDR3 DNA: TGCAGCGTAGGTGGGCGCGGGTATGGCTACACCTTC.

This clonotype was recorded at least ten times. This chain connects TRBV12-3 or TRBV12-4 to TRBJ2-2, with D tentatively TRBD2 (6 bases). This CDR3 has 15 residues. The V and J ends lost 0 bases and 4 bases respectively, with 9 bases between them. The CDR3 here is CASSLAGGSTGELFF. In DNA form, the CDR3 reads TGTGCCAGCAGTTTAGCGGGAGGTTCCACCGGGGAGCTGTTTTTT.

In its sample, this clonotype was seen a few times. The chain couples TRBV4-1 to TRBJ2-2; D possibly corresponds to TRBD1 (6 bases). CDR1 and CDR2 from the germline V gene are MGHRA and YSYEKL. The germline V and J ends were trimmed by 5 bases and 7 bases, with 17 bases remaining between them. The CDR3 spans 15 residues. CDR3 DNA: TGCGCCAGCAGCTATTCCCAGGGGTTCGGCGGGGAGCTGTTTTTT. Amino acids: CASSYSQGFGGELFF.

This clonotype was picked up many times. This rearrangement joins TRBV6-1 to TRBJ2-6; possibly TRBD2 for D (6 bases). There are 15 residues in the CDR3. Germline V CDR1 and CDR2: MNHNS, SASEGT. Trimming left V 3 bases short and J 2 bases short, with 8 bases between. This chain's CDR3 is CASSDGGAGANVLTF. DNA of the CDR3: TGTGCCAGCAGTGATGGAGGGGCTGGGGCCAACGTCCTGACTTTC.

This clonotype has a handful of counts. V and J are TRBV2 and TRBJ2-7, with 7 bases identical to TRBD2. CDR3 size: 17 residues. V trimming: 0 bases; J trimming: 4 bases; junction bases outside the gene matches: 12. Germline assignment: CDR1 SNHLY and CDR2 FYNNEI. The CDR3 spells CASSEALLAGELYEQYF. CDR3 bases: TGTGCCAGCAGTGAAGCGCTTCTGGCGGGAGAATTATACGAGCAGTACTTC.

The genes are TRBV4-1 and TRBJ1-2; unclear D gene. In germline, CDR1 is MGHRA, CDR2 YSYEKL. The CDR3 totals 13 residues. V lost 1 base and J 5 bases, leaving 8 bases between the germline ends. The CDR3 spells CASSQGSYYGYTF. The DNA for the CDR3 is TGCGCCAGCAGCCAAGGCTCATATTATGGCTACACCTTC.

This clonotype was observed a few times. The J gene is TRBJ1-5, the V gene TRBV6-1; 7 bases map to TRBD1. CDR3 size: 14 residues. In germline, CDR1 is MNHNS, CDR2 SASEGT. The ends lost 6 bases at V and 3 bases at J; junction bases unmatched: 5. The CDR3 loop reads CASSLQGVNQPQHF. The CDR3 coding sequence is TGTGCCAGCAGCCTCCAGGGGGTCAATCAGCCCCAGCATTTT.

This clonotype was observed a few times. The chain has TRBV12-3 or TRBV12-4 and TRBJ2-1; D not certain. This CDR3 is built from 12 residues. V was shortened by 5 bases and J by 4 bases, with 6 bases between the two germline ends. The CDR3 coding sequence is TGTGCCAGCAGTGCCGTTTACAATGAGCAGTTCTTC. It translates to CASSAVYNEQFF.

This clonotype was seen just once. Being one base from a much bigger clone, this may be a read error. The chain couples TRBV7-8 to TRBJ2-7, with D possibly matching TRBD1 (5 bases). CDR3 length equals 15 residues. Germline loops: CDR1 SGHVS, CDR2 FQNEAQ. V lost 7 bases and J 0 bases, leaving 16 bases between the germline ends. CDR3 DNA sequence: TGTGCCAGCACTCTGGGGCGTTGGGACTCCTACGAGCAGTACTTC. It translates to CASTLGRWDSYEQYF.

This clonotype was counted a few times. The chain's CDR3 is CAIREGPGNTIYF. CDR3 sequence (DNA): TGTGCCATCAGAGAAGGACCTGGAAACACCATATATTTT. The rearrangement uses TRBV10-3 and TRBJ1-3; D is uncertain. Germline V gene lookup returns CDR1 ENHRY and CDR2 SYGVKD. V dropped 6 bases and J dropped 2 bases, with 8 bases sitting between them. The CDR3 sequence is 13 residues long.

This clonotype was counted between two and nine times. The chain links TRBV7-2 to TRBJ2-7, with 12 bases identical to TRBD1. The CDR3 is 16 amino acids. V was pared by 5 bases and J by 1 base, with 6 bases of the junction left unmatched. Germline V gene lookup returns CDR1 SGHTA and CDR2 FQGNSA. The CDR3 region is CASSKGQGAQSYEQYF. The CDR3 nucleotides read TGTGCCAGCAGCAAGGGACAGGGGGCCCAATCCTACGAGCAGTACTTC.

At least ten counts were recorded for this clonotype. J is TRBJ2-5 and V is TRBV30, with a weak D call TRBD1 (6 bases). V gave up 3 bases and J gave up 5 bases, with 13 bases separating them. The germline V gene has CDR1 GTSNPN and CDR2 SVGIG (reference sequence). CDR3 length: 13 amino acids. The CDR3 here is CAWREQGVETQYF. CDR3 coding DNA: TGTGCCTGGAGGGAACAGGGTGTGGAGACCCAGTACTTC.

Comments on this clonotype: A junction end diverges from the germline sequence, so it may reflect a read error. V usage is TRBV19 and J usage is TRBJ1-5; D might be TRBD1 (6 bases). This CDR3 is built from 16 residues. From germline, CDR1 is LNHDA and CDR2 SQIVND (reference sequence). CDR3 region: CASSTSRDTLNRPQHF. The CDR3 DNA reads as TGTGCCAGTAGTACCTCCCGGGACACCCTAAATCGGCCCCAGCATTTT.

This sequence joins TRBV15 and TRBJ2-5; D remains unclear. The germline V and J ends were trimmed by 5 bases and 1 base, with 14 bases remaining between them. The germline V gene encodes CDR1 LNHNV and CDR2 YYDKDF (reference sequence). This CDR3 region has 15 residues. The CDR3 coding sequence is TGTGCCACCAGCCCCTCAGGTAGCATCCAAGAGACCCAGTACTTC. Translated: CATSPSGSIQETQYF.

The chain carries TRBV30 and TRBJ2-2, with D possibly TRBD1 on 5 matching bases. Per germline, CDR1 GTSNPN and CDR2 SVGIG (reference sequence). This CDR3 has 13 residues. The V end was cut by 4 bases, the J end by 4 bases, with 10 bases between. In DNA form, the CDR3 reads TGTGCCTGGAAAGGGGATGGCACCGGGGAGCTGTTTTTT. It is translated as CAWKGDGTGELFF.

This clonotype was detected ten times or more. This chain connects TRBV3-1 to TRBJ2-5, with D unclear. Germline CDR1 and CDR2: LGHDT and YNNKEL (reference sequence). Trimming removed 4 bases from V and 6 bases from J, with 18 bases in between. The CDR3 contains 15 residues. Here the CDR3 DNA reads TGTGCCAGCAGCCCCCCCCTAGGGCTTGGGAAGACCCAGTACTTC. This codes for CASSPPLGLGKTQYF.

This chain links TRBV19 with TRBJ2-7; 7 bases are a match to TRBD2. Germline V gene lookup returns CDR1 LNHDA and CDR2 SQIVND (reference sequence). Trimming removed 4 bases from V and 4 bases from J; junction bases left unmatched: 10. The CDR3 length is 15 residues. DNA for the CDR3: TGTGCCAGTAGTAAGGGGAGGGACGGATTATACGAGCAGTACTTC. This translates into CASSKGRDGLYEQYF. Complete variable domain (other parts from reference TRBV19 and TRBJ2-7): DGGITQSPKYLFRKEGQNVTLSCEQNLNHDAMYWYRQDPGQGLRLIYYSQIVNDFQKGDIAEGYSVSREKKESFPLTVTSAQKNPTAFYLCASSKGRDGLYEQYFGPGTRLTVT.

This clonotype was seen only a few times. The genes are TRBV19 and TRBJ1-5; D may be TRBD1 (5 bases). Trimming cost V 3 bases and J 11 bases, with 14 bases left between them. CDR3 size: 13 residues. Germline V gene sequence: CDR1 LNHDA, CDR2 SQIVND (reference sequence). CDR3 in amino acids: CASSIAAGQSQHF. The CDR3 DNA reads TGTGCCAGTAGTATCGCCGCGGGGCAATCCCAGCATTTT.